The rows below give T cell receptor beta chains drawn from one sample of a study of Ad26.COV2.S vaccination and SARS-CoV-2 variants. Some clones are missing from TCRdb's copy, which holds only in-frame ones; the method was immunoSEQ multiplex PCR. There are 450,000 to 550,000 clones in the sample; 80% to 90% occur only once, and about 1.7% lies in the top ten. The sequenced sample was peripheral blood, obtained in a trial of Ad26.COV2.S vaccine versus placebo. The receptors come from a person between 18 and 65 years old who received the Ad26.COV2.S COVID-19 vaccine or a placebo. Each CDR3 is given with its conserved first and last residue. A D gene is named only where the DNA matches it firmly. For some rows the clone size is stated as once, few or many, or as a class when expanded; others skip it.

.,TRBV19,.,TRBJ1-4,CASIPSGANNEKLFF,TGTGCCAGTATTCCGAGTGGGGCCAACAATGAAAAACTGTTTTTT
.,TRBV6-5,TRBD2,TRBJ2-7,CASRSIAGSSYEQYF,TGTGCCAGCAGATCGATAGCGGGCAGCTCCTACGAGCAGTACTTC
.,TRBV5-4,TRBD1,TRBJ2-7,CASSTGTGGGYEQYF,TGTGCCAGCAGCACCGGGACAGGGGGCGGGTACGAGCAGTACTTC
once,TRBV28,TRBD1,TRBJ2-5,CASSPRATGIGETQYF,TGTGCCAGCAGTCCCCGGGCGACAGGGATTGGAGAGACCCAGTACTTC
.,TRBV19,.,TRBJ1-2,CASSSVLGQDSYGYTF,TGTGCCAGTAGTAGCGTGTTAGGTCAAGACAGCTATGGCTACACCTTC
.,TRBV3-1/TRBV3-2,.,TRBJ2-1,CASSQVAGHPYNEQFF,TGTGCCAGCAGCCAAGTTGCAGGGCACCCCTACAATGAGCAGTTCTTC
.,TRBV5-5,.,TRBJ2-6,CASSFRTDLSGANVLTF,TGTGCCAGCAGCTTCAGGACGGACCTCTCTGGGGCCAACGTCCTGACTTTC
.,TRBV4-1,TRBD2,TRBJ2-5,CASSRTSDQETQYF,TGCGCCAGCAGCCGGACTAGCGACCAAGAGACCCAGTACTTC
.,TRBV6-5,.,TRBJ1-2,CASSYSLQGGGYTF,TGTGCCAGCAGTTACTCCCTGCAGGGAGGGGGCTACACCTTC
once,TRBV28,TRBD2,TRBJ2-5,CAAYGGGETQYF,TGTGCCGCTTACGGGGGAGGGGAGACCCAGTACTTC
.,TRBV4-3,TRBD2,TRBJ2-2,CASSRQSTSGGPGELFF,TGCGCCAGCAGCCGCCAAAGCACTAGCGGGGGCCCCGGGGAGCTGTTTTTT
.,TRBV5-4,.,TRBJ1-2,CASSLDSVYGYTF,TGTGCCAGCAGCTTGGATTCAGTCTATGGCTACACCTTC
.,TRBV6-5,.,TRBJ1-2,CASSVGGYGYTF,TGTGCCAGCAGCGTGGGAGGTTATGGCTACACCTTC
.,TRBV7-9,TRBD1,TRBJ2-7,CASSSQQGLSVQYF,TGTGCCAGCAGCTCCCAACAGGGGTTGTCCGTGCAGTACTTC
.,TRBV2,.,TRBJ1-5,CASREDREYQPQHF,TGTGCCAGCAGGGAGGACAGAGAGTATCAGCCCCAGCATTTT
.,TRBV5-1,.,TRBJ2-5,CASSSGPRETQYF,TGCGCCAGCAGCTCTGGTCCACGGGAGACCCAGTACTTC
.,TRBV3-1/TRBV3-2,.,TRBJ2-5,CASSQPVGGQGARETQYF,TGTGCCAGCAGCCAGCCCGTAGGGGGGCAGGGAGCGAGGGAGACCCAGTACTTC
.,TRBV6-5,.,TRBJ1-1,CATRNPTPLNTEAFF,TGTGCCACACGCAACCCCACCCCCCTGAACACTGAAGCTTTCTTT
.,TRBV6-5,.,TRBJ2-7,CATTYEGTGGYEQYF,TGTGCCACCACCTACGAGGGGACTGGTGGCTACGAGCAGTACTTC
.,TRBV6-2/TRBV6-3,.,TRBJ2-3,CASSWQGSTDTQYF,TGTGCCAGCAGTTGGCAGGGAAGCACAGATACGCAGTATTTT
.,TRBV5-1,TRBD2,TRBJ2-1,CASGTSGSPNEQFF,TGCGCCAGCGGAACTAGCGGGAGCCCGAATGAGCAGTTCTTC
.,TRBV24-1,TRBD2,TRBJ2-3,CATSLGTSGTDTQYF,TGTGCCACCAGTCTGGGGACTAGCGGCACAGATACGCAGTATTTT
once,TRBV27,TRBD1,TRBJ2-7,CASRPTGVNEQYF,TGTGCCAGCAGGCCGACAGGGGTAAACGAGCAGTACTTC
few,TRBV15,.,TRBJ2-7,CATSRDFQDEQYF,TGTGCCACCAGCAGAGATTTCCAGGACGAGCAGTACTTC
.,TRBV18,.,TRBJ1-6,CASSPYGYNSPLHF,TGTGCCAGCTCACCATACGGATATAATTCACCCCTCCACTTT
.,TRBV10-2,.,TRBJ2-3,CASSETGTSLPDTQYF,TGCGCCAGCAGTGAGACCGGGACATCTCTCCCAGATACGCAGTATTTT
few,TRBV18,.,TRBJ2-7,CASSPSAWGRVGEQYF,TGTGCCAGCTCACCATCCGCCTGGGGGCGAGTTGGAGAGCAGTACTTC
.,TRBV27,.,TRBJ1-6,CASSLGSGMRINSPLHF,TGTGCCAGCAGTTTGGGTTCGGGGATGAGGATTAATTCACCCCTCCACTTT
.,TRBV5-4,.,TRBJ1-2,CASSSFNYGYTF,TGTGCCAGCAGCTCGTTTAACTATGGCTACACCTTC
.,TRBV5-1,.,TRBJ1-1,CASSLDTEAFF,TGCGCCAGCAGCTTGGACACTGAAGCTTTCTTT
once,TRBV6-5,TRBD1,TRBJ1-1,CASRKGTVNTEAFF,TGTGCCAGCAGGAAAGGGACAGTCAACACTGAAGCTTTCTTT
.,TRBV19,TRBD1,TRBJ2-2,CASSIAVTGPNTGELFF,TGTGCCAGTAGTATCGCCGTGACAGGGCCGAACACCGGGGAGCTGTTTTTT
.,TRBV9,TRBD2,TRBJ2-7,CASSSSGGAAREQYF,TGTGCCAGCAGCTCCAGCGGGGGGGCGGCGAGAGAGCAGTACTTC
.,TRBV20-1,.,TRBJ2-1,CSAKGRNEQFF,TGCAGTGCTAAGGGACGGAATGAGCAGTTCTTC
once,TRBV23-1,.,TRBJ1-2,CASSSWRQGPYGYTF,TGCGCCAGCAGCTCCTGGAGACAAGGACCCTATGGCTACACCTTC
many,TRBV11-1,.,TRBJ2-7,CASSPGRKYEQYF,TGTGCCAGCAGCCCGGGACGGAAATACGAGCAGTACTTC
.,TRBV5-4,.,TRBJ2-5,CASSPRLGQETQYF,TGTGCCAGCAGCCCAAGGTTGGGCCAAGAGACCCAGTACTTC
.,TRBV5-1,.,TRBJ1-2,CASSLAPGTPLYGYTF,TGCGCCAGCAGCTTGGCTCCCGGGACCCCGCTCTATGGCTACACCTTC
once,TRBV28,TRBD2,TRBJ2-1,CASRSGTSGSNEQFF,TGTGCCAGCAGGTCCGGGACTAGCGGGAGTAATGAGCAGTTCTTC
.,TRBV28,.,TRBJ1-5,CASSSKVSFYDQPQHF,TGTGCCAGCAGTTCTAAGGTCTCCTTTTATGATCAGCCCCAGCATTTT
.,TRBV18,.,TRBJ1-4,CASSPPGPRGEKLFF,TGTGCCAGCTCACCACCAGGGCCCCGGGGTGAAAAACTGTTTTTT
.,TRBV6-5,.,TRBJ2-3,CASSYPSTDTQYF,TGTGCCAGCAGTTACCCCTCCACAGATACGCAGTATTTT
.,TRBV21-1,.,TRBJ2-5,CASSKEGGTSGRYQETQYF,TGTGCCAGCAGCAAAGAGGGCGGGACTAGCGGGAGATATCAAGAGACCCAGTACTTC
.,TRBV19,.,TRBJ2-6,CASTPQISSGANVLTF,TGTGCCAGCACTCCACAAATCTCCTCTGGGGCCAACGTCCTGACTTTC
.,TRBV23-1,.,TRBJ2-7,CASSQPLAGSRTTYEQYF,TGCGCCAGCAGTCAACCCCTCGCGGGCAGCAGAACCACCTACGAGCAGTACTTC
few,TRBV6-5,.,TRBJ2-2,CASSYSGEVGELFF,TGTGCCAGCAGTTACTCGGGGGAGGTCGGGGAGCTGTTTTTT
.,TRBV2,.,TRBJ2-3,CASSEAPGARADTQYF,TGTGCCAGCAGTGAAGCGCCCGGGGCGAGGGCAGATACGCAGTATTTT
.,TRBV5-4,.,TRBJ2-1,CASSQLNADPYNEQFF,TGTGCCAGCAGCCAACTTAACGCCGACCCCTACAATGAGCAGTTCTTC
.,TRBV30,TRBD1,TRBJ1-1,CAWRGQSNTEAFF,TGTGCCTGGAGGGGACAGAGCAACACTGAAGCTTTCTTT
.,TRBV2,.,TRBJ2-1,CASSALPPGEQFF,TGTGCCAGCAGTGCCCTTCCCCCGGGTGAGCAGTTCTTC
.,TRBV4-3,TRBD1,TRBJ2-7,CASSQDSGGTYEQYF,TGCGCCAGCAGCCAAGATTCAGGGGGCACCTACGAGCAGTACTTC
.,TRBV3-1/TRBV3-2,TRBD2,TRBJ2-2,CASSQDRLAGGVTGELFF,TGTGCCAGCAGCCAAGATCGACTAGCGGGAGGGGTTACCGGGGAGCTGTTTTTT
.,TRBV15,TRBD1,TRBJ1-4,CATSRRTGVGGEKLFF,TGTGCCACCAGCAGACGGACAGGGGTTGGAGGAGAAAAACTGTTTTTT
.,TRBV28,.,TRBJ2-1,CASSLDSVRNEQFF,TGTGCCAGCAGTTTAGACAGCGTTAGAAATGAGCAGTTCTTC
.,TRBV6-2/TRBV6-3,.,TRBJ1-1,CASSYAKGRYFTEAFF,TGTGCCAGCAGTTACGCGAAGGGTAGGTATTTCACTGAAGCTTTCTTT